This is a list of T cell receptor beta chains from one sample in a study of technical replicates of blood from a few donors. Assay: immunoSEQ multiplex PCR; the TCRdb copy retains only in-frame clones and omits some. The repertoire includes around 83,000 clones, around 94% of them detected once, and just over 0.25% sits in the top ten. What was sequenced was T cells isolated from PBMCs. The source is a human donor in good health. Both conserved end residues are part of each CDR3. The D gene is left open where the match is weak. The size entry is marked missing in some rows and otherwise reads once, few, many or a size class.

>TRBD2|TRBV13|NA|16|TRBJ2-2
CASSPRTSGGTGELFF
TGTGCCAGCAGCCCCCGGACTAGCGGGGGGACCGGGGAGCTGTTTTTT
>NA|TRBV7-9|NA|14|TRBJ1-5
CASSNLSSNQPQHF
TGTGCCAGCAGCAACCTAAGTAGCAATCAGCCCCAGCATTTT
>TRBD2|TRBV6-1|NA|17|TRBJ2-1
CASSELGGEGPLDEQFF
TGTGCCAGCAGTGAGCTTGGGGGGGAGGGACCTTTGGATGAGCAGTTCTTC
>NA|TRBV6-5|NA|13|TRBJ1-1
CASSLALNTEAFF
TGTGCCAGCAGTCTAGCCTTGAACACTGAAGCTTTCTTT
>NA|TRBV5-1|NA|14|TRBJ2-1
CASSAGQSYNEQFF
TGCGCCAGCAGCGCGGGACAGTCCTACAATGAGCAGTTCTTC
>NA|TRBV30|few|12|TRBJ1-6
CAWGRQDFTLHF
TGTGCCTGGGGCAGACAGGATTTCACCCTCCACTTT
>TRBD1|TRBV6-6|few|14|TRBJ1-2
CASSSSQQGYGYTF
TGTGCCAGCAGCTCAAGTCAACAGGGGTATGGCTACACCTTC
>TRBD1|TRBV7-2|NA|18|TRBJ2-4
CATAKWVVGRDSKNIQYF
TGTGCCACCGCTAAGTGGGTGGTCGGTCGGGACAGCAAAAACATTCAGTACTTC
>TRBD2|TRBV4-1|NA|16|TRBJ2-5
CASSQVASGGAKTQYF
TGCGCCAGCAGCCAAGTGGCTAGCGGGGGGGCGAAGACCCAGTACTTC
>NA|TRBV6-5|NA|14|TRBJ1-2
CATSLAGQDYGYTF
TGTGCCACCAGTTTAGCGGGGCAGGACTATGGCTACACCTTC
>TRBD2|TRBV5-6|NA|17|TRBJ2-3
CASSPEGLAGWADTQYF
TGTGCCAGCAGCCCGGAGGGACTAGCGGGGTGGGCAGATACGCAGTATTTT
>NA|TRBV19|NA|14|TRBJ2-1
CASSIGLSYNEQFF
TGTGCCAGTAGTATAGGACTCTCCTACAATGAGCAGTTCTTC
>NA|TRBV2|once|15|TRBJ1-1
CASSESQGIYPEAFF
TGTGCCAGCAGTGAATCGCAGGGGATATATCCTGAAGCTTTCTTT
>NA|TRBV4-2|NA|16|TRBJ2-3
CASSQIRERSTDTQYF
TGTGCCAGCAGTCAGATTCGGGAGAGAAGCACAGATACGCAGTATTTT
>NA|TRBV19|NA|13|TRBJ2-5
CASSSPSQETQYF
TGTGCCAGTAGTTCACCTAGCCAAGAGACCCAGTACTTC
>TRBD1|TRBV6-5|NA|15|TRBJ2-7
CASSLGQGLAYEQYF
TGTGCCAGCAGTTTAGGACAGGGGCTGGCCTACGAGCAGTACTTC
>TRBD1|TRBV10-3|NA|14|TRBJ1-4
CAISEDRGGEKLFF
TGTGCCATCAGTGAGGACAGGGGGGGTGAAAAACTGTTTTTT
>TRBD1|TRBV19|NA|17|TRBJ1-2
CASTEQGAFGKDYGYTF
TGTGCCAGTACTGAACAGGGGGCTTTCGGTAAGGACTATGGCTACACCTTC
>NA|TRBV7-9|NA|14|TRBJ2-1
CASSWDSSYNEQFF
TGTGCCAGCAGCTGGGACTCCTCCTACAATGAGCAGTTCTTC
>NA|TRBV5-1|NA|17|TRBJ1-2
CASSLGVSGLLNYGYTF
TGCGCCAGCAGCTTGGGGGTGTCCGGACTTCTAAACTATGGCTACACCTTC
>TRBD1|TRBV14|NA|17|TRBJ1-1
CASSPLGQGPLSTEAFF
TGTGCCAGCAGCCCCTTAGGACAGGGGCCATTAAGTACTGAAGCTTTCTTT
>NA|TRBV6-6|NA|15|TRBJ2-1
CASTLSASSYNEQFF
TGTGCCAGCACCCTCTCGGCTAGCTCCTACAATGAGCAGTTCTTC
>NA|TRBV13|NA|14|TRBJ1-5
CASRSGGDNQPQHF
TGTGCCAGCAGATCCGGAGGAGATAATCAGCCCCAGCATTTT
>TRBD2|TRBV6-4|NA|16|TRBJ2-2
CASSVRASGDGGELFF
TGTGCCAGCAGTGTGAGAGCTAGCGGGGATGGCGGGGAGCTGTTTTTT
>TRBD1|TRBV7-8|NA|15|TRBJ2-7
CASSQVGQGSYEQYF
TGTGCCAGCAGCCAGGTGGGACAGGGATCCTACGAGCAGTACTTC
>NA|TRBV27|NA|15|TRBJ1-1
CASSSDRVMNTEAFF
TGTGCCAGCAGTTCAGACAGAGTCATGAACACTGAAGCTTTCTTT
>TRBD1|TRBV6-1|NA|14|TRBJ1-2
CASSVERTGGGYTF
TGTGCCAGCAGTGTCGAGAGGACAGGGGGCGGCTACACCTTC
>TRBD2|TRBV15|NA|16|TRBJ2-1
CATSRAAASGYNEQFF
TGTGCCACCAGCAGAGCCGCGGCTAGCGGGTACAATGAGCAGTTCTTC
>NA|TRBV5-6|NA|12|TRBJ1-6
CASSLGSRALHF
TGTGCCAGCAGCTTGGGATCTCGGGCCCTCCACTTT
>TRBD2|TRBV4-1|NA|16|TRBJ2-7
CASSPGSGRASYEQYF
TGCGCCAGCAGCCCGGGTAGCGGGAGGGCGAGTTACGAGCAGTACTTC
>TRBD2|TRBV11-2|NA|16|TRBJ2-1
CASSLGKLAGANEQFF
TGTGCCAGCAGCTTAGGGAAACTAGCGGGAGCCAATGAGCAGTTCTTC
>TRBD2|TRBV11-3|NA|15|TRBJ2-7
CASSLSSGASYEQYF
TGTGCCAGCAGCTTATCTAGCGGGGCCTCCTACGAGCAGTACTTC
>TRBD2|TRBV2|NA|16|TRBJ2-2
CASRAQAGENTGELFF
TGTGCCAGCAGGGCCCAGGCGGGGGAGAACACCGGGGAGCTGTTTTTT
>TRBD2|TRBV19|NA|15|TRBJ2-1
CASKEERGLNNEQFF
TGTGCCAGTAAGGAGGAGCGGGGGCTAAACAATGAGCAGTTCTTC
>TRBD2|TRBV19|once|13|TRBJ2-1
CASTAGVGGEQFF
TGTGCCAGTACGGCGGGAGTGGGAGGTGAGCAGTTCTTC
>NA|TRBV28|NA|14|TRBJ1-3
CASRPRGSGNTIYF
TGTGCCAGCAGGCCAAGGGGGTCTGGAAACACCATATATTTT
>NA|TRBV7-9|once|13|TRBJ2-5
CASSSQGGETQYF
TGTGCCAGCAGCTCACAGGGAGGGGAGACCCAGTACTTC
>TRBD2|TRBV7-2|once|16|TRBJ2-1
CASSRLRSGGANEQFF
TGTGCCAGCAGCCGGCTCCGGAGCGGGGGGGCCAATGAGCAGTTCTTC
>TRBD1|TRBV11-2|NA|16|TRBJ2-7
CASSFMVGTAYYEQYF
TGTGCCAGCAGCTTTATGGTGGGGACAGCTTACTACGAGCAGTACTTC
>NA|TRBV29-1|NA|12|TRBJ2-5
CSVEVFRETQYF
TGCAGCGTTGAGGTTTTCCGGGAGACCCAGTACTTC
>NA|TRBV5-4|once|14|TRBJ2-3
CASSLGLSTDTQYF
TGTGCCAGCAGCTTGGGACTGAGCACAGATACGCAGTATTTT
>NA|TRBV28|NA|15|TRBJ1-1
CASSFAGLKDAEAFF
TGTGCCAGCAGTTTCGCGGGGCTCAAGGACGCTGAAGCTTTCTTT
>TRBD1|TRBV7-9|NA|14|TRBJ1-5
CASSAQGARQPQHF
TGTGCCAGCAGCGCACAGGGGGCGAGACAGCCCCAGCATTTT
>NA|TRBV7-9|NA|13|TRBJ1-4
CASSLATNEKLFF
TGTGCCAGCAGCCTTGCAACTAATGAAAAACTGTTTTTT
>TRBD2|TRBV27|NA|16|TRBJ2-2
CASSLFSGGSIGELFF
TGTGCCAGCAGTTTATTCAGCGGGGGCTCGATCGGGGAGCTGTTTTTT
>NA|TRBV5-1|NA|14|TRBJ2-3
CASSTRQGADTQYF
TGCGCCAGCAGCACCCGACAAGGGGCAGATACGCAGTATTTT
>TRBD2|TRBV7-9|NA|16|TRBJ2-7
CASSLTLAGVSYEQYF
TGTGCCAGCAGCCTTACACTAGCGGGCGTCTCCTACGAGCAGTACTTC
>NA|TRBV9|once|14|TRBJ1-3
CASSVDGSTDTIYF
TGTGCCAGCAGCGTAGACGGGAGTACGGACACCATATATTTT
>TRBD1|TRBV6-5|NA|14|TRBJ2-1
CASSYGTVYNEQFF
TGTGCCAGCAGTTACGGGACAGTCTACAATGAGCAGTTCTTC
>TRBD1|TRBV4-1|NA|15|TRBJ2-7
CASSQVAGGFYEQYF
TGCGCCAGCAGCCAAGTCGCAGGGGGCTTCTACGAGCAGTACTTC
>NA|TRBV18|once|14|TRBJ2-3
CASSVTAPTDTQYF
TGTGCCAGCTCAGTAACAGCCCCCACAGATACGCAGTATTTT